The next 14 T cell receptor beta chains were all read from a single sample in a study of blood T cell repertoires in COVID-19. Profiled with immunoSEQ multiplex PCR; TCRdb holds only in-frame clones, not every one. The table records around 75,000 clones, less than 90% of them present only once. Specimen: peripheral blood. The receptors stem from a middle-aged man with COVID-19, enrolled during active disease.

DNA of the CDR3: TGTGCCAGCAGCTTAGATGTCCGGGAGGCTTTCTTT. Encoded protein: CASSLDVREAFF. The chain is built from TRBV7-8 and TRBJ1-1; no clear D. Germline V gene data show CDR1 as SGHVS and CDR2 as FQNEAQ. The CDR3 extends over 12 amino acids. V lost 1 base, J lost 11 bases, and 11 bases lay in between.

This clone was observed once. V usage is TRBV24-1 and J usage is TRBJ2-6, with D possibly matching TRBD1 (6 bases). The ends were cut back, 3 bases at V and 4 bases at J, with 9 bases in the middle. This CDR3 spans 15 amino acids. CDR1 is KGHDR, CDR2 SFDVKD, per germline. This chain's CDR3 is CATSDGGVGANVLTF. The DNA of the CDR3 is TGTGCCACCAGTGATGGGGGCGTCGGGGCCAACGTCCTGACTTTC.

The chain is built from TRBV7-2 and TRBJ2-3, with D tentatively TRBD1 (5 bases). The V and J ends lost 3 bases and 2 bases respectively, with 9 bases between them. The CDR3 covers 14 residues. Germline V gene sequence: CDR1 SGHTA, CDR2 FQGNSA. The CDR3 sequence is CASSFTRDTDTQYF. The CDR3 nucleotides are TGTGCCAGCAGCTTTACCAGGGACACAGATACGCAGTATTTT.

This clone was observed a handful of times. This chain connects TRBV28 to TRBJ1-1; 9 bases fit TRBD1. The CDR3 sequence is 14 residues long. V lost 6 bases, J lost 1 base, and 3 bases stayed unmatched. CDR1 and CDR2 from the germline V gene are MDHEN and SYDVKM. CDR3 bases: TGTGCCAGCAGCGGGACAGGGAAGAACACTGAAGCTTTCTTT. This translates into CASSGTGKNTEAFF.

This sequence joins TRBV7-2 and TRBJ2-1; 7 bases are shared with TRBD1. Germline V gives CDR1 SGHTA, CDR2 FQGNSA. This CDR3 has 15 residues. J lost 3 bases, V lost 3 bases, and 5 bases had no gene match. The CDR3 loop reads CASSLVAGGYNEQFF. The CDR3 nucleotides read TGTGCCAGCAGCTTGGTAGCAGGGGGCTACAATGAGCAGTTCTTC.

The CDR3 bases are TGTGCCAGCAGTTCCCAGACAGGGTTCACCGGGGAGCTGTTTTTT. Protein: CASSSQTGFTGELFF. The J gene is TRBJ2-2, the V gene TRBV28; TRBD1 matches 7 bases. The V segment lost 4 bases and the J segment 4 bases; nucleotides outside the gene matches: 6. Germline-derived CDR1 and CDR2 are MDHEN and SYDVKM. This CDR3 is 15 amino acids long.

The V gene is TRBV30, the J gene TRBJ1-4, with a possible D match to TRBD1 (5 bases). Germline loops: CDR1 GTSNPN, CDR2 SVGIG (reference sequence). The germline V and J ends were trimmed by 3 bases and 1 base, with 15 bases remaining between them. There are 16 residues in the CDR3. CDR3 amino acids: CAWSERGPRTNEKLFF. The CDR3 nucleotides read TGTGCCTGGAGCGAGCGGGGCCCGCGAACTAATGAAAAACTGTTTTTT. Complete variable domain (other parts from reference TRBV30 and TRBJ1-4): SQTIHQWPATLVQPVGSPLSLECTVEGTSNPNLYWYRQAAGRGLQLLFYSVGIGQISSEVPQNLSASRPQDRQFILSSKKLLLSDSGFYLCAWSERGPRTNEKLFFGSGTQLSVL.

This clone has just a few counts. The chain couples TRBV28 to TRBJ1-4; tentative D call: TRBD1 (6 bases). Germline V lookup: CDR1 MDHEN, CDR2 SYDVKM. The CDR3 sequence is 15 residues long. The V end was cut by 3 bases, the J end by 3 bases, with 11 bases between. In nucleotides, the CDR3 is TGTGCCAGCAGTTTGATGCCAGGGGCTAATGAAAAACTGTTTTTT. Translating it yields CASSLMPGANEKLFF.

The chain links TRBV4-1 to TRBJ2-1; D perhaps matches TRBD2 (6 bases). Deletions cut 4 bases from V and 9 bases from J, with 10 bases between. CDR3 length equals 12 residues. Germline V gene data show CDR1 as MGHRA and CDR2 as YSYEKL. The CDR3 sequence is CASSPTGGEQFF. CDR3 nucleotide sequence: TGCGCCAGCAGCCCCACCGGGGGTGAGCAGTTCTTC.

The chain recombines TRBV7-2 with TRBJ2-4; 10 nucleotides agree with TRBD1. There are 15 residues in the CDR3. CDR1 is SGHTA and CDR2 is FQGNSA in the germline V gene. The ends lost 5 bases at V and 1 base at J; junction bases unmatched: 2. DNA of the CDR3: TGTGCCAGCAGCGACAGGGGGCTGGCCAAAAACATTCAGTACTTC. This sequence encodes CASSDRGLAKNIQYF.

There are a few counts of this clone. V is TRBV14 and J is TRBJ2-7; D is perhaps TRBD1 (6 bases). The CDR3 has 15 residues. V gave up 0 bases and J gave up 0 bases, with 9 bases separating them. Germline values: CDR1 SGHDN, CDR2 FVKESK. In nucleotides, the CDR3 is TGTGCCAGCAGCCAAGAGCCAGGGGCCTCCTACGAGCAGTACTTC. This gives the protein CASSQEPGASYEQYF.

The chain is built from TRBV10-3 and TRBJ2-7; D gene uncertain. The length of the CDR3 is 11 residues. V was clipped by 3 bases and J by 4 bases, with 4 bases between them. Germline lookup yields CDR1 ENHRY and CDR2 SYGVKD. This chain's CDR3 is CAISEEYEQYF. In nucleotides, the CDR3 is TGTGCCATCAGTGAAGAGTACGAGCAGTACTTC.

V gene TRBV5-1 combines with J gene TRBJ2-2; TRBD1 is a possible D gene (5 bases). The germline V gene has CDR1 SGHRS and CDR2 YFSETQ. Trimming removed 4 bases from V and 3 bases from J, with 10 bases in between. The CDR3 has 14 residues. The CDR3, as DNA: TGCGCCAGCAGCATTGTAGGGGACACCGGGGAGCTGTTTTTT. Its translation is CASSIVGDTGELFF.

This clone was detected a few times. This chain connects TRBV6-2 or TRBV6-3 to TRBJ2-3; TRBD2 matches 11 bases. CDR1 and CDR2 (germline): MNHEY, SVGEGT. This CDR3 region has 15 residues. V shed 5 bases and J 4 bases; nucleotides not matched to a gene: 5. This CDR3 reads CASSRTSGSADTQYF. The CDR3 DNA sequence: TGTGCCAGCAGTAGAACTAGCGGGAGCGCAGATACGCAGTATTTT.